This is a list of T cell receptor beta chains from one sample in a study of blood T cell repertoires in COVID-19. Measured with immunoSEQ multiplex PCR; TCRdb has only the in-frame clones, and not every one. The profile shows roughly 300,000 clones, about 90% of them singletons. Sequencing input: PBMCs or T cells enriched from blood (not recorded which). These TCRs come from a woman in her 30s who had recovered from COVID-19. The CDR3 runs from the conserved cysteine through the conserved F or W. A D gene is named only where the DNA matches it firmly. Clone size, where shown, is once, few, many, or a class for clones that have expanded.

v_call	d_call	j_call	clone_size	cdr3_nt	cdr3_aa
TRBV7-9	TRBD1	TRBJ2-7	.	TGTGCCAGCAGCCCCTATGGACAGGGGGCTTCCTACGAGCAGTACTTC	CASSPYGQGASYEQYF
TRBV7-2	.	TRBJ1-6	.	TGTGCCAGCAGCTTAGAGTTTCAGGGTTCGGGGGCACCCCTCCACTTT	CASSLEFQGSGAPLHF
TRBV2	TRBD2	TRBJ2-3	.	TGTGCCAGCAGTCGGACTAGCGGGGGCGTGGGTACGCAGTATTTT	CASSRTSGGVGTQYF
TRBV5-4	.	TRBJ2-3	.	TGTGCCAGCAGCTTGGACATAGCTTCTCTGCATACGCAGTATTTT	CASSLDIASLHTQYF
TRBV9	.	TRBJ2-5	.	TGTGCCAGCAGCGTAGAAAGGGAGGAGACCCAGTACTTC	CASSVEREETQYF
TRBV9	TRBD2	TRBJ2-1	.	TGTGCCAGCAGCACTGAAGCGGGGGGAAATGAGCAGTTCTTC	CASSTEAGGNEQFF
TRBV18	TRBD1	TRBJ1-2	.	TGTGCCAGCTCACCGGACAGGGGCACGGGTGGCTACACCTTC	CASSPDRGTGGYTF
TRBV9	TRBD1	TRBJ2-4	.	TGTGCCAGCAGCGTTACAGGGGATACCCAAAACATTCAGTACTTC	CASSVTGDTQNIQYF
TRBV7-8	TRBD1	TRBJ1-1	.	TGTGCCAGCAGCCGTCTTGGGGGGACAGGGCAGGACACTGAAGCTTTCTTT	CASSRLGGTGQDTEAFF
TRBV27	TRBD1	TRBJ2-7	.	TGTGCCAGCAGTCCCCGGGACAGCTCTTACGAGCAGTACTTC	CASSPRDSSYEQYF
TRBV3-1/TRBV3-2	.	TRBJ1-1	.	TGTGCCAGCAGCCAACACAGGTCGGGCACTGAAGCTTTCTTT	CASSQHRSGTEAFF
TRBV29-1	TRBD1	TRBJ1-3	.	TGCAGCGGGGCAAGGGACAGGGGAGGAAACACCATATATTTT	CSGARDRGGNTIYF
TRBV5-5	TRBD1	TRBJ2-7	.	TGTGCCAGCAGAACACAGGGGAAGTCGTACGAGCAGTACTTC	CASRTQGKSYEQYF
TRBV27	TRBD2	TRBJ2-3	.	TGTGCCAGCAGTTTACTACGGGGTAGCGGGGGAACAGATACGCAGTATTTT	CASSLLRGSGGTDTQYF
TRBV18	TRBD1	TRBJ1-6	.	TGTGCCAGCTCACCATGGGACAGCGCCAACTTGAATAATTCACCCCTCCACTTT	CASSPWDSANLNNSPLHF
TRBV6-1	.	TRBJ1-4	.	TGTGCCAGCAGTGACGCAGGGTCTAATGAAAAACTGTTTTTT	CASSDAGSNEKLFF
TRBV29-1	TRBD1	TRBJ1-2	.	TGCAGCGTTGATATTGGGACAGTCTATGGCTACACCTTC	CSVDIGTVYGYTF
TRBV3-1/TRBV3-2	TRBD2	TRBJ2-7	few	TGTGCCAGCAGCCAAGATAGCGGGGGAATCTACGAGCAGTACTTC	CASSQDSGGIYEQYF
TRBV6-4	.	TRBJ2-7	.	TGTGCCAGCAAATTTACGTGGGCAGGGACCTACGAGCAGTACTTC	CASKFTWAGTYEQYF
TRBV2	.	TRBJ1-2	.	TGTGCCAGCAGTACAGAGGACAGCAACTATGGCTACACCTTC	CASSTEDSNYGYTF
TRBV6-1	.	TRBJ1-5	.	TGTGCCAGCAGTGCCTCGGGGGGAGAGCTAAGCAATCAGCCCCAGCATTTT	CASSASGGELSNQPQHF
TRBV12-3/TRBV12-4	.	TRBJ1-1	.	TGTGCCAGCAGGGGGAGGGGTTTGACTGAAGCTTTCTTT	CASRGRGLTEAFF
TRBV5-5	.	TRBJ1-5	.	TGTGCCAGCAGCTTACCCGGCTTTGGGGCGCAGGATCAGCCCCAGCATTTT	CASSLPGFGAQDQPQHF
TRBV19	.	TRBJ1-2	.	TGTGCCAGTAGGCTCGGGACACTCCATCGAGATGGCTACACCTTC	CASRLGTLHRDGYTF
TRBV30	.	TRBJ1-6	.	TGTGCCTGGAGTGTGTCGCAGGGAAATTCACCCCTCCACTTT	CAWSVSQGNSPLHF
TRBV7-9	.	TRBJ1-6	.	TGTGCCAGCAGCTTTAGGGGAAGTAATTCACCCCTCCACTTT	CASSFRGSNSPLHF
TRBV3-1/TRBV3-2	TRBD2	TRBJ2-3	.	TGTGCCAGCAGCCCATATGGGACTAGCGGGGGGCTAGATACGCAGTATTTT	CASSPYGTSGGLDTQYF
TRBV9	.	TRBJ2-1	.	TGTGCCAGCAGCCCCCGGACAGAGTACAATGAGCAGTTCTTC	CASSPRTEYNEQFF
TRBV5-5	.	TRBJ2-7	.	TGTGCCAGCAGCTTACGACTGGAACTTTCCTACGAGCAGTACTTC	CASSLRLELSYEQYF
TRBV9	TRBD2	TRBJ2-1	.	TGTGCCAGCAGCGTAGGACCAGCGGGGGAGAGCTCCTACAATGAGCAGTTCTTC	CASSVGPAGESSYNEQFF
TRBV5-1	TRBD2	TRBJ2-3	.	TGCGCCAGCAGCTTGGCCCCAGCGGGGGCCTTATTAACTAGCACAGATACGCAGTATTTT	CASSLAPAGALLTSTDTQYF
TRBV28	.	TRBJ1-4	.	TGTGCCAGCAGTCCCCCCCTAGGGCGGGAGGCAACTAATGAAAAACTGTTTTTT	CASSPPLGREATNEKLFF
TRBV2	.	TRBJ2-3	.	TGTGCCAGCAGTGGCGACTCTGATACGCAGTATTTT	CASSGDSDTQYF
TRBV1	.	TRBJ2-7	.	TGCACCAGCAGCCAGCCCAGGCGGGCCGAATGGGAGCAGTACTTC	CTSSQPRRAEWEQYF
TRBV7-2	.	TRBJ2-7	.	TGTGCCAGCAGCTTAGGGGCAGGGTATAACGAGCAGTACTTC	CASSLGAGYNEQYF
TRBV27	.	TRBJ1-3	few	TGTGCCAGCAGTTTATCAGCGGTTCCCGGAAACACCATATATTTT	CASSLSAVPGNTIYF
TRBV7-2	.	TRBJ2-5	.	TGTGCCAGCAGCTTACGACACCGGGAGACCCAGTACTTC	CASSLRHRETQYF
TRBV28	TRBD1	TRBJ1-5	.	TGTGCCAGCAGTCCACTCACCGGACAGGGGTATAGCAATCAGCCCCAGCATTTT	CASSPLTGQGYSNQPQHF
TRBV2	TRBD1	TRBJ1-1	.	TGTGCCAGCAGTCCGATCCTGATACGGGACAGGGGGAACACTGAAGCTTTCTTT	CASSPILIRDRGNTEAFF
TRBV10-3	TRBD2	TRBJ2-3	.	TGTGCCATCAGTGAGGGACTAGCGGGGGGGCCGGGAGATACGCAGTATTTT	CAISEGLAGGPGDTQYF
TRBV19	.	TRBJ1-5	once	TGTGCCAGTAGTTACACAGGGACCAGCAATCAGCCCCAGCATTTT	CASSYTGTSNQPQHF
TRBV3-1/TRBV3-2	TRBD1	TRBJ2-7	.	TGTGCCAGCAGCGGCCCGGACAGGTGGTGGGAGCAGTACTTC	CASSGPDRWWEQYF
TRBV12-3/TRBV12-4	TRBD1	TRBJ1-2	.	TGTGCCAGCACCAAAGACAGGGGTGGTGGCTACACCTTC	CASTKDRGGGYTF
TRBV27	.	TRBJ1-2	.	TGTGCCAGCAGTTTACACAGCCGGGGTAGGGGCTACACCTTC	CASSLHSRGRGYTF